These T cell receptor beta chains were read from a single sample in a study of blood T cell repertoires in COVID-19. Data came from immunoSEQ multiplex PCR; TCRdb stores just in-frame clones and leaves some out. This sample yields over 95,000 clones, of which more than 85% are seen a single time; about a fifth belongs to the top ten. What was sequenced was peripheral blood. These receptors were obtained from a human donor with acute or convalescent COVID-19. The donor label of this sample is uncertain. Both conserved end residues are part of each CDR3. The D gene is left open where the match is weak. Only part of the rows carry a size: once, few, many, or a class if the clone is expanded.

>TRBD1|.|TRBJ1-3|TRBV28
TGTGCCATAGGAGGGGGCCACTCTGGAAACACCATATATTTT
CAIGGGHSGNTIYF
>TRBD2|.|TRBJ2-7|TRBV28
TGTGCCAGCAGACTAGCGGGGAACGACTACGAGCAGTACTTC
CASRLAGNDYEQYF
>.|.|TRBJ2-7|TRBV6-5
TGTGCCAGCAGGTCCACCGGGGCGGGACGAGGCGAGCAGTACTTC
CASRSTGAGRGEQYF
>.|.|TRBJ1-1|TRBV7-9
TGTGCCAGCAGCTTAGTTCCCGTCGAAGCTTTCTTT
CASSLVPVEAFF
>TRBD2|.|TRBJ2-5|TRBV18
TGTGCCAGCTCACCAATCCTAGCGGGAGTAGGGGAGACCCAGTACTTC
CASSPILAGVGETQYF
>TRBD1|.|TRBJ1-2|TRBV4-2
TGTGCCAGCAGCCACCCAATCCCGGGACAGGGGAACTATGGCTACACCTTC
CASSHPIPGQGNYGYTF
>TRBD1|once|TRBJ1-6|TRBV5-4
TGTGCCAGCAAACTACAGGGGTTTAATTCACCCCTCCACTTT
CASKLQGFNSPLHF
>TRBD2|.|TRBJ2-5|TRBV6-2/TRBV6-3
TGTGCCAGCAGTTACGTGGGAGGGCGAGAGACCCAGTACTTC
CASSYVGGRETQYF
>.|.|TRBJ1-2|TRBV11-2
TGTGCCAGCAGCCCCCTGGACAGACCAAACTATGGCTACACCTTC
CASSPLDRPNYGYTF
>.|.|TRBJ1-1|TRBV6-1
TGTGCCAGCACCAAAGGACTCGCCCGTGAAGCTTTCTTT
CASTKGLAREAFF
>.|.|TRBJ2-3|TRBV7-9
TGTGCCAGCAAAAGGGAGACCGCGGGTACGCAGTATTTT
CASKRETAGTQYF
>.|.|TRBJ1-3|TRBV18
TGTGCCAGCTCACCCTCCCAGGGAATCTCTGGAAACACCATATATTTT
CASSPSQGISGNTIYF
>TRBD1|.|TRBJ1-1|TRBV5-1
TGCGCCAGCAGGCCACAGGGGGCCTTGATGAACACTGAAGCTTTCTTT
CASRPQGALMNTEAFF
>.|.|TRBJ2-1|TRBV21-1
TGTGCCAGCAGCAATGCCCGGGACAGGGTGGGCAATGAGCAGTTCTTC
CASSNARDRVGNEQFF
>.|once|TRBJ1-2|TRBV28
TGTGCCAGCAGTTCCCCCCGGGGTGCGAGCTATGGCTACACCTTC
CASSSPRGASYGYTF
>TRBD2|.|TRBJ2-3|TRBV25-1
TGTGCCAGCAGTCTAGCGGGGTCTAGCACAGATACGCAGTATTTT
CASSLAGSSTDTQYF
>TRBD2|.|TRBJ2-5|TRBV28
TGTGCCAGCAGTTTACCGGGAGGTCGGGAGACCCAGTACTTC
CASSLPGGRETQYF
>.|.|TRBJ2-7|TRBV7-9
TGTGCCAGCAGCCCAGACCCTGGGGGAGGCGAGCAGTACTTC
CASSPDPGGGEQYF
>TRBD1|.|TRBJ1-1|TRBV28
TGTGCCAGCAGTCTTCCCGACAGGGCCACTGAAGCTTTCTTT
CASSLPDRATEAFF
>TRBD1|.|TRBJ2-3|TRBV4-3
TGCGCCAGCAGCCAGGGACAGTACACAGATACGCAGTATTTT
CASSQGQYTDTQYF
>.|.|TRBJ1-6|TRBV4-2
TGTGCCAGCAGCCAAGGGATAGGAGGCAATTCACCCCTCCACTTT
CASSQGIGGNSPLHF
>.|.|TRBJ1-3|TRBV18
TGTGCCAGCTCACCTAACCAGGCGAGCTCTGGAAACACCATATATTTT
CASSPNQASSGNTIYF
>TRBD2|.|TRBJ2-6|TRBV6-2/TRBV6-3
TGTGCCAGCAGCCGAGACGGAGGGAGGGCTGGGGCCAACGTCCTGACTTTC
CASSRDGGRAGANVLTF
>.|.|TRBJ2-7|TRBV7-8
TGTGCCAGCAGCTTCGGGATTAGCTACGAGCAGTACTTC
CASSFGISYEQYF
>.|.|TRBJ1-1|TRBV3-1/TRBV3-2
TGTGCCAGCAGCCCCCGGACAGCTTACATGAACACTGAAGCTTTCTTT
CASSPRTAYMNTEAFF
>.|.|TRBJ2-1|TRBV19
TGTGCCAGTACCCTAGGGGAGGACAATGAGCAGTTCTTC
CASTLGEDNEQFF
>.|.|TRBJ1-2|TRBV6-6
TGTGCCAGCAGTTCCCCGGACAGAGAGAACTATGGCTACACCTTC
CASSSPDRENYGYTF
>.|once|TRBJ1-6|TRBV4-2
TGTGCCAGCAGCCAAGATCGGGCAGGGCTTAAAAATTCACCCCTCCACTTT
CASSQDRAGLKNSPLHF
>.|few|TRBJ2-3|TRBV7-9
TGTGCCAGCAGCTTAGGCGGTTCTAGAGATACGCAGTATTTT
CASSLGGSRDTQYF
>.|.|TRBJ2-3|TRBV11-1
TGTGCCAGCAGCTCCCGGCGGGCGACGAGGGCAGATACGCAGTATTTT
CASSSRRATRADTQYF
>TRBD2|.|TRBJ2-7|TRBV28
TGTGCCAGCAGCCCACCCGGGGGTAGCGGGGCCTACGAGCAGTACTTC
CASSPPGGSGAYEQYF
>.|.|TRBJ1-2|TRBV5-1
TGCGCCAGCAGCTTGGGGCAGGGTAACTATGGCTACACCTTC
CASSLGQGNYGYTF
>.|once|TRBJ2-5|TRBV5-6
TGTGCCAGCAGCCTGCCGACAGACTACCAAGAGACCCAGTACTTC
CASSLPTDYQETQYF
>.|.|TRBJ1-1|TRBV6-5
TGTGCCAGCAACAAACCGGGACTCAACACTGAAGCTTTCTTT
CASNKPGLNTEAFF
>TRBD1|.|TRBJ2-7|TRBV5-5
TGTGCCAGCAGCTTGGTGGTCTCGACAGGGTTTGCCTACGAGCAGTACTTC
CASSLVVSTGFAYEQYF
>.|.|TRBJ2-3|TRBV2
TGTGCCAGCAGTCCCTTAGCGGATACGCAGTATTTT
CASSPLADTQYF
>TRBD1|once|TRBJ2-7|TRBV7-6
TGTGCCAGCAGCCTCTACCCGGCGGAGGGACAGGGGGCTGGGGAGCAGTACTTC
CASSLYPAEGQGAGEQYF
>.|.|TRBJ1-5|TRBV2
TGTGCCAGCAGTGAAGTTAGTGGGGCGATGAACCAGCCCCAGCATTTT
CASSEVSGAMNQPQHF